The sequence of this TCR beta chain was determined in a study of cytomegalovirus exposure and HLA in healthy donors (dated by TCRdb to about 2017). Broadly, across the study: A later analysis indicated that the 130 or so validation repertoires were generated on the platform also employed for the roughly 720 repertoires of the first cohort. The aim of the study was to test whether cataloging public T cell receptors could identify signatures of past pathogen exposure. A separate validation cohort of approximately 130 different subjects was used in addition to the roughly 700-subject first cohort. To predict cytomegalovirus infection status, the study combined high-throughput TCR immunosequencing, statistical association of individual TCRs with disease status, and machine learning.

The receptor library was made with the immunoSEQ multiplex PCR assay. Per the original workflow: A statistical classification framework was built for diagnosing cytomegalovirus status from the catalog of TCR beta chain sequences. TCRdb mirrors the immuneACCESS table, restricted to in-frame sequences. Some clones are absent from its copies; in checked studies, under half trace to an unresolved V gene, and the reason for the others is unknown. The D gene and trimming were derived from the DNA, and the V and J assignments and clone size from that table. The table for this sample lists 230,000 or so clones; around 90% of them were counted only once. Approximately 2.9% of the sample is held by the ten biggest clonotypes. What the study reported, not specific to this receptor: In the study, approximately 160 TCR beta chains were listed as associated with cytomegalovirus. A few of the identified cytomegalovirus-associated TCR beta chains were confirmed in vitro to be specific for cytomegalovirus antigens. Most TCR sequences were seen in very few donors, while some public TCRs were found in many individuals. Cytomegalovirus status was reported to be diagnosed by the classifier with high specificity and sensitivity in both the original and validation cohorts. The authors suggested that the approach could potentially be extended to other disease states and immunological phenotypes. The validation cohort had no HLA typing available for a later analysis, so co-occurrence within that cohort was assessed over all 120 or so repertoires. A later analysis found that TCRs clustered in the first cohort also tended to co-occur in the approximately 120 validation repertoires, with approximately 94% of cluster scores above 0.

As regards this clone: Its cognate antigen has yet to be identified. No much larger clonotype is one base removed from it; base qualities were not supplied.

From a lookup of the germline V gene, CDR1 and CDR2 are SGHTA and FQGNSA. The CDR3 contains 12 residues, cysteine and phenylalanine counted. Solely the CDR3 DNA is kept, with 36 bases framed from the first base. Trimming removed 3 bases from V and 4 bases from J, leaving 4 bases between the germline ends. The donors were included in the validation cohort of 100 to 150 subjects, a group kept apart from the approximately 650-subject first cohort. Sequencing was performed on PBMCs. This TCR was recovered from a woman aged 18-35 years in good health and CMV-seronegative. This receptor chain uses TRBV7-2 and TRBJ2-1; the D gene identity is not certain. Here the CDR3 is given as CASSFVYNEQFF. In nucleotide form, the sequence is TGTGCCAGCAGCTTCGTATACAATGAGCAGTTCTTC.